A selection of T cell receptor beta chains follows, all from one sample in a study of shared clonotypes between healthy human individuals. Produced via immunoSEQ multiplex PCR; TCRdb's table is partial and in-frame only. This sample has about 2.1 million clones, with 93% found just once. Material: naive CD8+ T cells from PBMCs. The receptors derive from a man between 18 and 35 years old in good health. Some clones in this sample may be carry-over from other donors' samples. The CDR3 runs from the conserved cysteine through the conserved F or W. Each record gives: clone size, D gene, V gene, J gene, CDR3 protein, CDR3 DNA. The D gene is left open where the match is weak. Clone size appears in some rows only: once, few, many, or a class for an expanded clone.

abundance: once
d_gene: .
v_gene: TRBV29-1
j_gene: TRBJ2-7
CDR3aa: CSVEITRERYEQYF
CDR3nt: TGCAGCGTTGAGATCACCAGGGAGCGCTACGAGCAGTACTTC

abundance: .
d_gene: TRBD2
v_gene: TRBV7-9
j_gene: TRBJ2-6
CDR3aa: CASSLGGGPGANVLTF
CDR3nt: TGTGCCAGCAGCTTAGGCGGGGGGCCTGGGGCCAACGTCCTGACTTTC

abundance: .
d_gene: TRBD2
v_gene: TRBV4-1
j_gene: TRBJ2-7
CDR3aa: CASSQGLAYEQYF
CDR3nt: TGCGCCAGCAGCCAAGGACTAGCGTACGAGCAGTACTTC

abundance: .
d_gene: TRBD1
v_gene: TRBV27
j_gene: TRBJ1-1
CDR3aa: CASRGRGQGYTEAFF
CDR3nt: TGTGCCAGCCGCGGCAGGGGACAGGGGTACACTGAAGCTTTCTTT

abundance: once
d_gene: TRBD1
v_gene: TRBV19
j_gene: TRBJ2-7
CDR3aa: CASSIRDRGEVVRDEQYF
CDR3nt: TGTGCCAGTAGTATCCGGGACAGGGGGGAAGTAGTAAGAGACGAGCAGTACTTC

abundance: .
d_gene: TRBD1
v_gene: TRBV6-6
j_gene: TRBJ2-7
CDR3aa: CASSPWTGSYEQYF
CDR3nt: TGTGCCAGCAGTCCCTGGACAGGCTCCTACGAGCAGTACTTC

abundance: .
d_gene: TRBD2
v_gene: TRBV13
j_gene: TRBJ2-7
CDR3aa: CASSSTPGLAGVGSYEQYF
CDR3nt: TGTGCCAGCAGCTCCACCCCGGGACTAGCGGGAGTGGGGTCCTACGAGCAGTACTTC

abundance: .
d_gene: TRBD1
v_gene: TRBV28
j_gene: TRBJ1-4
CDR3aa: CASRYNRGPGEKLFF
CDR3nt: TGTGCCAGCAGATATAACAGGGGGCCCGGGGAAAAACTGTTTTTT

abundance: .
d_gene: TRBD1
v_gene: TRBV7-6
j_gene: TRBJ2-5
CDR3aa: CASSQDRAETQYF
CDR3nt: TGTGCCAGCAGCCAGGACAGGGCTGAGACCCAGTACTTC

abundance: once
d_gene: .
v_gene: TRBV29-1
j_gene: TRBJ2-7
CDR3aa: CSVTAGRKTSYEQYF
CDR3nt: TGCAGCGTAACGGCCGGCAGGAAAACCTCCTACGAGCAGTACTTC

abundance: .
d_gene: .
v_gene: TRBV4-1
j_gene: TRBJ2-5
CDR3aa: CASSFRQVQTQAGRHGETQYF
CDR3nt: TGCGCCAGCAGCTTCCGACAGGTCCAAACACAAGCGGGAAGACATGGGGAGACCCAGTACTTC

abundance: once
d_gene: .
v_gene: TRBV7-3
j_gene: TRBJ1-2
CDR3aa: CASSSGYGYTF
CDR3nt: TGTGCCAGCAGCTCGGGATATGGCTACACCTTC

abundance: .
d_gene: .
v_gene: TRBV4-1
j_gene: TRBJ2-1
CDR3aa: CASSQVPYGGRNEQFF
CDR3nt: TGCGCCAGCAGCCAAGTGCCCTACGGGGGGCGGAATGAGCAGTTCTTC

abundance: few
d_gene: .
v_gene: TRBV29-1
j_gene: TRBJ1-2
CDR3aa: CSVLYEGGYTF
CDR3nt: TGCAGCGTCCTCTACGAGGGAGGCTACACCTTC

abundance: .
d_gene: TRBD2
v_gene: TRBV28
j_gene: TRBJ2-3
CDR3aa: CASRPAGRGRIADTQYF
CDR3nt: TGTGCCAGCAGACCAGCCGGGAGGGGGAGGATTGCAGATACGCAGTATTTT

abundance: once
d_gene: TRBD2
v_gene: TRBV9
j_gene: TRBJ2-2
CDR3aa: CASKAGRTGELFF
CDR3nt: TGTGCCAGCAAAGCGGGAAGGACCGGGGAGCTGTTTTTT

abundance: .
d_gene: .
v_gene: TRBV19
j_gene: TRBJ2-1
CDR3aa: CATALGTYNEQFF
CDR3nt: TGTGCCACCGCCCTCGGGACCTACAATGAGCAGTTCTTC

abundance: .
d_gene: TRBD1
v_gene: TRBV14
j_gene: TRBJ2-7
CDR3aa: CASSQPGQPYEQYF
CDR3nt: TGTGCCAGCAGCCAACCGGGACAGCCCTACGAGCAGTACTTC

abundance: .
d_gene: .
v_gene: TRBV11-2
j_gene: TRBJ1-3
CDR3aa: CASSSSNTIYF
CDR3nt: TGTGCCAGCAGCTCCAGTAACACCATATATTTT

abundance: .
d_gene: .
v_gene: TRBV27
j_gene: TRBJ2-7
CDR3aa: CASSPFSGPYEQYF
CDR3nt: TGTGCCAGCAGCCCCTTCTCTGGGCCCTACGAGCAGTACTTC

abundance: .
d_gene: TRBD2
v_gene: TRBV27
j_gene: TRBJ2-3
CDR3aa: CASRRGADTQYF
CDR3nt: TGTGCCAGCAGACGGGGGGCAGATACGCAGTATTTT

abundance: .
d_gene: TRBD2
v_gene: TRBV29-1
j_gene: TRBJ2-1
CDR3aa: CSVSWTSGRSDEQFF
CDR3nt: TGCAGCGTTTCGTGGACTAGCGGGAGGAGTGATGAGCAGTTCTTC

abundance: .
d_gene: .
v_gene: TRBV5-1
j_gene: TRBJ2-7
CDR3aa: CASSPAYGGYEQYF
CDR3nt: TGCGCCAGCAGCCCCGCGTATGGGGGCTACGAGCAGTACTTC

abundance: .
d_gene: .
v_gene: TRBV9
j_gene: TRBJ2-1
CDR3aa: CASSVPGTDSRSYNEQFF
CDR3nt: TGTGCCAGCAGCGTACCCGGGACCGACTCCCGTAGCTACAATGAGCAGTTCTTC

abundance: once
d_gene: TRBD1
v_gene: TRBV11-2
j_gene: TRBJ1-1
CDR3aa: CASSSSTGANTEAFF
CDR3nt: TGTGCCAGCAGCTCCTCGACAGGGGCTAACACTGAAGCTTTCTTT

abundance: once
d_gene: .
v_gene: TRBV7-9
j_gene: TRBJ2-7
CDR3aa: CASSSAPRGPYEQYF
CDR3nt: TGTGCCAGCAGCTCGGCCCCGAGGGGCCCCTACGAGCAGTACTTC

abundance: .
d_gene: TRBD1
v_gene: TRBV7-9
j_gene: TRBJ2-7
CDR3aa: CASSGRDSYEQYF
CDR3nt: TGTGCCAGCAGCGGCCGGGACAGCTACGAGCAGTACTTC

abundance: once
d_gene: TRBD1
v_gene: TRBV7-6
j_gene: TRBJ2-2
CDR3aa: CASSSGQGATGELFF
CDR3nt: TGTGCCAGCAGCTCGGGACAGGGAGCCACCGGGGAGCTGTTTTTT

abundance: .
d_gene: TRBD2
v_gene: TRBV7-9
j_gene: TRBJ2-1
CDR3aa: CASSQTSGRVSEQFF
CDR3nt: TGTGCCAGCAGCCAGACTAGCGGGAGGGTCTCGGAGCAGTTCTTC

abundance: .
d_gene: .
v_gene: TRBV7-6
j_gene: TRBJ1-1
CDR3aa: CASSLVPMNTEAFF
CDR3nt: TGTGCCAGCAGCTTAGTGCCCATGAACACTGAAGCTTTCTTT

abundance: .
d_gene: .
v_gene: TRBV6-5
j_gene: TRBJ2-7
CDR3aa: CASGPGAGEQYF
CDR3nt: TGTGCCAGCGGCCCGGGGGCGGGCGAGCAGTACTTC

abundance: .
d_gene: TRBD1
v_gene: TRBV7-2
j_gene: TRBJ2-1
CDR3aa: CASSLWTGANEQFF
CDR3nt: TGTGCCAGCAGCCTTTGGACAGGGGCCAATGAGCAGTTCTTC

abundance: .
d_gene: TRBD2
v_gene: TRBV7-8
j_gene: TRBJ2-1
CDR3aa: CASSLAWLAGVSYNEQFF
CDR3nt: TGTGCCAGCAGCTTAGCGTGGCTAGCGGGAGTGTCCTACAATGAGCAGTTCTTC

abundance: .
d_gene: .
v_gene: TRBV11-3
j_gene: TRBJ2-2
CDR3aa: CASSGRTDLNTGELFF
CDR3nt: TGTGCCAGCAGCGGTAGGACAGACCTGAACACCGGGGAGCTGTTTTTT

abundance: .
d_gene: .
v_gene: TRBV15
j_gene: TRBJ2-1
CDR3aa: CATSRGRESSYNEQFF
CDR3nt: TGTGCCACCAGCAGAGGGAGGGAGAGCTCCTACAATGAGCAGTTCTTC

abundance: .
d_gene: .
v_gene: TRBV6-5
j_gene: TRBJ2-7
CDR3aa: CASSTSPSSYEQYF
CDR3nt: TGTGCCAGCAGTACTAGCCCTAGCTCCTACGAGCAGTACTTC

abundance: .
d_gene: .
v_gene: TRBV6-5
j_gene: TRBJ2-1
CDR3aa: CASSYGPRDYNEQFF
CDR3nt: TGTGCCAGCAGTTACGGACCGAGGGACTACAATGAGCAGTTCTTC

abundance: once
d_gene: .
v_gene: TRBV6-6
j_gene: TRBJ1-1
CDR3aa: CASSPSGSMNTEAFF
CDR3nt: TGTGCCAGCAGCCCTTCTGGGAGCATGAACACTGAAGCTTTCTTT

abundance: .
d_gene: TRBD2
v_gene: TRBV28
j_gene: TRBJ2-1
CDR3aa: CASEWASGNNEQFF
CDR3nt: TGTGCCAGCGAGTGGGCTAGCGGGAACAATGAGCAGTTCTTC

abundance: .
d_gene: .
v_gene: TRBV11-3
j_gene: TRBJ1-3
CDR3aa: CASSLGGSRNTIYF
CDR3nt: TGTGCCAGCAGCCTCGGGGGGTCTCGAAACACCATATATTTT

abundance: .
d_gene: .
v_gene: TRBV11-2
j_gene: TRBJ2-1
CDR3aa: CASSLEAGRLYNEQFF
CDR3nt: TGTGCCAGCAGCTTAGAGGCGGGACGCCTTTACAATGAGCAGTTCTTC

abundance: .
d_gene: .
v_gene: TRBV9
j_gene: TRBJ2-7
CDR3aa: CASSGKRDSNSYEQYF
CDR3nt: TGTGCCAGCAGCGGAAAAAGGGACTCAAACTCCTACGAGCAGTACTTC

abundance: .
d_gene: .
v_gene: TRBV28
j_gene: TRBJ2-5
CDR3aa: CASSFPWAGVGETQYF
CDR3nt: TGTGCCAGCAGTTTCCCCTGGGCGGGCGTCGGGGAGACCCAGTACTTC

abundance: .
d_gene: TRBD1
v_gene: TRBV19
j_gene: TRBJ2-7
CDR3aa: CASSPRTGAYEQYF
CDR3nt: TGTGCCAGTAGCCCCCGGACAGGGGCCTACGAGCAGTACTTC

abundance: .
d_gene: TRBD2
v_gene: TRBV7-2
j_gene: TRBJ2-1
CDR3aa: CASSLLAGPGGNEQFF
CDR3nt: TGTGCCAGCAGCTTATTGGCGGGCCCGGGGGGGAATGAGCAGTTCTTC

abundance: .
d_gene: .
v_gene: TRBV9
j_gene: TRBJ2-7
CDR3aa: CASSVAGASYYEQYF
CDR3nt: TGTGCCAGCAGCGTAGCGGGAGCCTCATACTACGAGCAGTACTTC

abundance: .
d_gene: .
v_gene: TRBV9
j_gene: TRBJ2-2
CDR3aa: CASSVYRENAGELFF
CDR3nt: TGTGCCAGCAGCGTATACCGGGAGAACGCCGGGGAGCTGTTTTTT

abundance: .
d_gene: TRBD1
v_gene: TRBV7-8
j_gene: TRBJ2-2
CDR3aa: CASSSKTGGFAGELFF
CDR3nt: TGTGCCAGCAGTTCAAAGACAGGGGGGTTCGCCGGGGAGCTGTTTTTT

abundance: .
d_gene: TRBD1
v_gene: TRBV27
j_gene: TRBJ2-1
CDR3aa: CASSFLAGQGYNEQFF
CDR3nt: TGTGCCAGCAGTTTCCTCGCGGGACAGGGGTACAATGAGCAGTTCTTC

abundance: once
d_gene: TRBD1
v_gene: TRBV27
j_gene: TRBJ1-1
CDR3aa: CASSFRQGDTEAFF
CDR3nt: TGTGCCAGCAGTTTTAGGCAGGGGGACACTGAAGCTTTCTTT

abundance: .
d_gene: TRBD1
v_gene: TRBV13
j_gene: TRBJ1-3
CDR3aa: CASSLDRVGDTIYF
CDR3nt: TGTGCCAGCAGCTTGGACAGGGTAGGAGACACCATATATTTT

abundance: .
d_gene: .
v_gene: TRBV29-1
j_gene: TRBJ1-2
CDR3aa: CSVATGSYGYTF
CDR3nt: TGCAGCGTGGCAACAGGTAGTTATGGCTACACCTTC

abundance: .
d_gene: .
v_gene: TRBV19
j_gene: TRBJ1-1
CDR3aa: CASSRDSTGNTEAFF
CDR3nt: TGTGCCAGTAGCAGGGACTCGACAGGGAACACTGAAGCTTTCTTT

abundance: few
d_gene: TRBD2
v_gene: TRBV9
j_gene: TRBJ2-1
CDR3aa: CASSGTSDYENEQFF
CDR3nt: TGTGCCAGCAGCGGGACTAGCGACTACGAGAATGAGCAGTTCTTC

abundance: once
d_gene: .
v_gene: TRBV11-2
j_gene: TRBJ2-6
CDR3aa: CASSLAKANVLTF
CDR3nt: TGTGCCAGCAGCTTGGCTAAAGCCAACGTCCTGACTTTC